Listed here are 20 T cell receptor beta chains from one sample, sequenced in a study of shared clonotypes between healthy human individuals. Only in-frame clones appear in the TCRdb table, and some are missing; sequencing was by immunoSEQ multiplex PCR. This sample yields over 2 million clones, of which 85% to 95% are seen a single time; 0.37% belongs to the top ten. The sample was naive CD4+ T cells from PBMCs. Subset noted: CD45RA+ positively selected. These receptors were taken from a man aged 18 to 30 in good health. Some clones in this sample may be carry-over from other donors' samples.

A few counts support this clone. The J gene is TRBJ1-1, the V gene TRBV28; D possibly corresponds to TRBD1 (5 bases). This CDR3 has 13 amino acids. Trimming pared 7 bases from V and 7 bases from J, leaving 16 bases between. From germline, CDR1 is MDHEN and CDR2 SYDVKM. For the CDR3, the DNA is TGTGCCAGCACCGGGGGTAATCGCAATGAAGCTTTCTTT. This sequence encodes CASTGGNRNEAFF.

The V gene is TRBV7-6, the J gene TRBJ1-5, with no clear D. The CDR3 spans 15 residues. V lost 0 bases to trimming and J lost 5 bases, with 11 bases between them. Per germline, CDR1 SGHVS and CDR2 FNYEAQ. The CDR3 spells CASSLASSPDQPQHF. The CDR3 DNA is TGTGCCAGCAGCTTAGCATCATCCCCAGATCAGCCCCAGCATTTT.

This chain joins TRBV28 and TRBJ1-2, with no clear D. CDR3 length: 11 residues. CDR1 and CDR2 (germline): MDHEN, SYDVKM. Trimming took 3 bases from V and 5 from J, leaving 4 bases between them. The DNA of the CDR3 is TGTGCCAGCAGTTTTTTTTATGGCTACACCTTC. It specifies CASSFFYGYTF.

Points on this clone: The same CDR3 is also encoded by other DNA sequences in this sample. This CDR3 reads CASSLLAGSYEQYF. The CDR3 region has the DNA TGTGCCAGCAGCTTACTAGCGGGTTCCTACGAGCAGTACTTC. The chain uses TRBV11-2 and TRBJ2-7; TRBD2 aligns across 8 bases. Germline V CDR1 and CDR2: SGHAT, FQNNGV. V shed 2 bases and J 1 base; nucleotides not matched to a gene: 1. The CDR3 has 14 residues.

This chain connects TRBV27 to TRBJ2-3, with D perhaps TRBD1 (6 bases). The V gene lost 6 bases and the J gene lost 5 bases, with 18 bases spanning the gap. Germline V lookup: CDR1 MNHEY, CDR2 SMNVEV (reference sequence). The CDR3 length is 15 residues. The CDR3 region has the DNA TGTGCCAGCAGGATGACAGGTCACCAGGGAGATACGCAGTATTTT. Amino acids: CASRMTGHQGDTQYF.

V is TRBV7-3 and J is TRBJ1-1; D is unresolved. Germline V gene sequence: CDR1 SGHTA, CDR2 FQGTGA. The V end lost 5 bases, the J end lost 8 bases, and 15 bases lay between the germline ends. The CDR3 covers 13 residues. The CDR3 nucleotides read TGTGCCAGCAGCCTAAACCTCATGAAGGAAGCTTTCTTT. Translation gives CASSLNLMKEAFF.

The V and J genes are TRBV28 and TRBJ1-5; TRBD1 is a possible D gene (6 bases). There are 16 residues in the CDR3. V gave up 5 bases and J gave up 0 bases, with 14 bases separating them. Per germline, CDR1 MDHEN and CDR2 SYDVKM. The CDR3 here is CASSLGQTDSNQPQHF. CDR3 bases: TGTGCCAGCAGTCTTGGACAGACGGATAGCAATCAGCCCCAGCATTTT.

This clone has just one count. V usage is TRBV19 and J usage is TRBJ2-1; TRBD2 agrees at 7 bases. J gave up 9 bases and V 9 bases, and 11 bases lay outside the gene matches. The CDR3 loop spans 13 amino acids. CDR1 LNHDA and CDR2 SQIVND come from the germline V gene (reference sequence). Written as DNA, the CDR3 is TGTGCCAGCGCCCTAGCGGTTCGCATTGAGCAGTTCTTC. This encodes CASALAVRIEQFF.

The chain joins TRBV14 to TRBJ2-7; D unresolved. Trimming stripped 4 bases from V and 3 bases from J, with 10 bases between. The CDR3 consists of 13 residues. From germline, CDR1 is SGHDN and CDR2 FVKESK. CDR3: CASSPLGYYEQYF. The CDR3 bases are TGTGCCAGCAGCCCCTTGGGATACTACGAGCAGTACTTC.

The count of this clone is one. J is TRBJ1-2 and V is TRBV4-1; weak D call: TRBD1 (6 bases). The CDR3 consists of 13 residues. Trimming cost V 1 base and J 7 bases, with 10 bases left between them. The germline V gene encodes CDR1 MGHRA and CDR2 YSYEKL. In DNA form, the CDR3 reads TGCGCCAGCAGCCAAGGCCGGGGGCTTGGCTACACCTTC. Encoded protein: CASSQGRGLGYTF.

About this clone: At the DNA level, this CDR3 is encoded by other sequences in the same sample as well. The genes are TRBV29-1 and TRBJ1-2; no reliable D call. The V gene's germline CDR1 is SQVTM and CDR2 ANQGSEA. With 3 bases removed from V and 6 bases from J, the gap between germline ends came to 5 bases. The CDR3 sequence is 10 residues long. CDR3 sequence: CSVDVDGYTF. The CDR3 coding sequence is TGCAGCGTTGACGTTGATGGCTACACCTTC.

This clone was detected once. This chain joins TRBV11-2 and TRBJ1-4; D not certain. The CDR3 is 15 residues long. Trimming removed 4 bases at V and 7 bases at J, with 16 bases between. Germline loops: CDR1 SGHAT, CDR2 FQNNGV. CDR3 nucleotide sequence: TGTGCCAGCAGCTCCCCGGGGATCGTTAGTGAAAAACTGTTTTTT. Protein product: CASSSPGIVSEKLFF.

The chain has TRBV11-2 and TRBJ1-6; D not resolved. The germline V gene has CDR1 SGHAT and CDR2 FQNNGV. V shed 1 base and J shed 7 bases, with 5 bases lying between them. This CDR3 is built from 13 residues. Here the CDR3 DNA reads TGTGCCAGCAGCTTAGTGGGGAATTCACCCCTCCACTTT. Amino acids: CASSLVGNSPLHF.

This chain uses TRBV7-9 with TRBJ2-3; 7 positions agree with TRBD2. Germline CDR1 reads SEHNR; CDR2 reads FQNEAQ (reference sequence). V shed 2 bases and J 3 bases; nucleotides not matched to a gene: 5. The CDR3 totals 15 residues. The CDR3 DNA follows: TGTGCCAGCAGCTTATCGGCGGGAGATACAGATACGCAGTATTTT. Translating it yields CASSLSAGDTDTQYF. The full variable domain, rest sourced from reference TRBV7-9 and TRBJ2-3, is DTGVSQNPRHKITKRGQNVTFRCDPISEHNRLYWYRQTLGQGPEFLTYFQNEAQLEKSRLLSDRFSAERPKGSFSTLEIQRTEQGDSAMYLCASSLSAGDTDTQYFGPGTRLTVL.

This clone was seen more than once but under ten times. The chain employs TRBV19 and TRBJ1-2; D uncertain. From germline, CDR1 is LNHDA and CDR2 SQIVND (reference sequence). Trimming cost V 4 bases and J 2 bases, with 5 bases left between them. The CDR3 has 12 residues. The CDR3, as DNA: TGTGCCAGTAGTACCCTCAACTATGGCTACACCTTC. This sequence encodes CASSTLNYGYTF.

As DNA, the CDR3 is TGTGCCAGCTCCCAGGGTTGGTACGAGCAGTACTTC. Amino acids: CASSQGWYEQYF. The chain is built from TRBV28 and TRBJ2-7; possibly TRBD1 for D (5 bases). V gave up 8 bases and J gave up 4 bases, with 12 bases separating them. CDR3 length equals 12 residues. Germline lookup yields CDR1 MDHEN and CDR2 SYDVKM.

The CDR3 DNA reads as TGTGCCAGCAGGCGTGACTCAGGGCCTCACTCTGGAAACACCATATATTTT. It is translated as CASRRDSGPHSGNTIYF. The chain carries TRBV27 and TRBJ1-3; TRBD1 might be the D (5 bases). The germline V and J ends were trimmed by 6 bases and 0 bases, with 18 bases remaining between them. The CDR3 sequence is 17 residues long. Germline V gives CDR1 MNHEY, CDR2 SMNVEV (reference sequence).

The V gene is TRBV5-1, the J gene TRBJ1-1, with 7 bases aligning to TRBD1. Losses at the gene ends were 6 bases for V and 2 bases for J; bases not matched to a gene: 7. Germline V lookup: CDR1 SGHRS, CDR2 YFSETQ. The length of the CDR3 is 14 residues. The chain's CDR3 is CASTEQGVNTEAFF. CDR3 nucleotides: TGCGCCAGCACCGAGCAGGGGGTAAACACTGAAGCTTTCTTT.

A single count supports this clone. The J gene is TRBJ2-1, the V gene TRBV2; D is unclear. The CDR3 covers 11 residues. Germline-derived CDR1 and CDR2 are SNHLY and FYNNEI. V was trimmed by 4 bases and J by 15 bases, leaving 13 bases between them. As DNA, the CDR3 is TGTGCCAGCAGTGCAGATAGCTTTAGGTTCTTC. It encodes CASSADSFRFF.

The CDR3 sequence is CASSLFGRELDGELFF. CDR3 in DNA: TGTGCCAGCAGCTTGTTCGGGAGAGAATTGGACGGGGAGCTGTTTTTT. This chain links TRBV5-6 with TRBJ2-2; weak D call: TRBD2 (6 bases). The V gene lost 1 base and the J gene lost 7 bases, with 17 bases spanning the gap. In germline, CDR1 is SGHDT, CDR2 YYEEEE. The CDR3 is 16 residues long.